This TCR beta chain was observed in a study of blood T cell repertoires in COVID-19. Germline V gene data show CDR1 as MNHEY and CDR2 as SVGAGI. Between the trimmed V and J ends, which lost 5 bases and 0 bases, there was a span of 13 bases. This CDR3 contains 15 residues. Produced via immunoSEQ multiplex PCR; TCRdb's table is partial and in-frame only. The sample holds a few hundred thousand clones; approximately 86% are singletons and the top ten take about 12%. The receptor comes from a woman in her 70s with COVID-19, enrolled during active disease. Sequencing input: peripheral blood. This chain joins TRBV6-5 and TRBJ1-1; D call uncertain. The CDR3 loop reads CASSLYRAVNTEAFF. In nucleotides, the CDR3 is TGTGCCAGCAGTCTATACCGAGCTGTGAACACTGAAGCTTTCTTT.